A selection of T cell receptor beta chains follows, all from one sample in a study of PD-L1 blockade in urothelial cancer. Only in-frame clones appear in the TCRdb table, and some are missing; sequencing was by immunoSEQ multiplex PCR. This table holds 45,000 or so clones, roughly 90% found once. The sample here was PBMCs, taken around atezolizumab (anti-PD-L1) treatment. All receptors come from a donor aged 40 or older with urothelial cancer. Both conserved end residues are part of each CDR3. A D gene is named only where the DNA matches it firmly. Only part of the rows carry a size: once, few, many, or a class if the clone is expanded.

NA	TRBV7-9	TRBJ1-3	NA	CASSLVGLSGNTIYF	TGTGCCAGCAGCTTAGTTGGGCTCTCTGGAAACACCATATATTTT
NA	TRBV2	TRBJ2-3	TRBD2	CASSRGLAGVRTDTQYF	TGTGCCAGCAGTCGCGGACTAGCGGGGGTGAGGACAGATACGCAGTATTTT
NA	TRBV30	TRBJ2-1	TRBD1	CACTLGTGGWDEQFF	TGTGCCTGTACCCTCGGGACAGGGGGTTGGGATGAGCAGTTCTTC
NA	TRBV6-5	TRBJ1-5	TRBD1	CASSKRDREQPQHF	TGTGCCAGCAGTAAACGGGACAGGGAACAGCCCCAGCATTTT
NA	TRBV4-2	TRBJ2-3	TRBD2	CASRNSGGGGDTQYF	TGTGCCAGCCGAAATAGCGGGGGGGGTGGAGATACGCAGTATTTT
NA	TRBV7-9	TRBJ2-2	NA	CASSQPSGELFF	TGTGCCAGCAGCCAACCCAGCGGGGAGCTGTTTTTT
NA	TRBV4-1	TRBJ2-2	TRBD2	CASSRGGAAGELFF	TGCGCCAGCAGCCGGGGGGGAGCGGCCGGGGAGCTGTTTTTT
once	TRBV9	TRBJ2-1	TRBD1	CASSAGDSRRQFF	TGTGCCAGCAGCGCAGGGGACAGCCGGAGGCAGTTCTTC
NA	TRBV5-4	TRBJ2-4	TRBD2	CASSLGGGGKNIQYF	TGTGCCAGCAGCCTGGGGGGGGGAGGCAAAAACATTCAGTACTTC
NA	TRBV20-1	TRBJ1-1	NA	CSARDGPEAFF	TGCAGTGCTAGAGATGGCCCGGAAGCTTTCTTT
once	TRBV2	TRBJ2-5	NA	CASSTRRGKETQYF	TGTGCCAGCAGTACCAGACGGGGTAAAGAGACCCAGTACTTC
NA	TRBV5-6	TRBJ2-1	NA	CASSFFPINEQFF	TGTGCCAGCAGCTTTTTTCCTATCAATGAGCAGTTCTTC
NA	TRBV6-6	TRBJ1-1	NA	CAGSEGENTEAFF	TGTGCCGGGTCCGAGGGGGAGAACACTGAAGCTTTCTTT
NA	TRBV30	TRBJ1-2	NA	CACTPPGTNYGYTF	TGTGCCTGCACTCCGCCCGGGACTAACTATGGCTACACCTTC
NA	TRBV5-1	TRBJ2-7	NA	CASSLSGEEQYF	TGCGCCAGCAGCTTGTCGGGGGAGGAGCAGTACTTC
NA	TRBV5-1	TRBJ2-7	TRBD2	CASSWAGGIYEQYF	TGCGCCAGCAGCTGGGCGGGAGGGATCTACGAGCAGTACTTC
few	TRBV5-4	TRBJ2-3	TRBD2	CASSLGGLAGVVDTQYF	TGTGCCAGCAGCTTGGGGGGACTAGCGGGAGTAGTAGATACGCAGTATTTT
NA	TRBV5-6	TRBJ1-5	TRBD1	CASIPDRVNQPQHF	TGTGCCAGCATCCCGGACAGGGTCAATCAGCCCCAGCATTTT
NA	TRBV30	TRBJ2-3	NA	CAWDKKSTDTQYF	TGTGCCTGGGACAAGAAAAGCACAGATACGCAGTATTTT
NA	TRBV4-3	TRBJ2-2	TRBD2	CASSNYLTSANTGELFF	TGCGCCAGCAGCAATTACCTGACTAGCGCGAACACCGGGGAGCTGTTTTTT
NA	TRBV29-1	TRBJ2-1	TRBD2	CSVVGRELFYNEQFF	TGCAGCGTTGTGGGGCGGGAGCTTTTCTACAATGAGCAGTTCTTC
medium-sized	TRBV5-6	TRBJ2-4	NA	CASSPQIAARDIQYF	TGTGCCAGCAGCCCCCAGATAGCGGCCAGGGACATTCAGTACTTC
NA	TRBV11-3	TRBJ2-1	NA	CASLPGGGDEQFF	TGTGCCAGCCTTCCAGGAGGGGGGGATGAGCAGTTCTTC
NA	TRBV5-5	TRBJ2-7	TRBD2	CASSLGRNRGRAYEQYF	TGTGCCAGCAGCTTGGGTAGGAATCGGGGGAGGGCCTACGAGCAGTACTTC